Described below is a single TCR beta chain sequence and its context. This sample stems from a study of control samples from healthy donors and cancer patients. The germline V and J ends were trimmed by 6 bases and 0 bases, with 19 bases remaining between them. This CDR3 is built from 17 residues. Germline lookup yields CDR1 SGHTS and CDR2 YDEGEE. The data were produced by immunoSEQ multiplex PCR, yet TCRdb's version contains in-frame clones alone and is incomplete. Of some 220,000 clones listed, over 90% are singletons. The chain combines TRBV5-8 with TRBJ1-3; TRBD1 might be the D (6 bases). This sequence was found in a man aged 45-65 years in good health. The sample was blood. CDR3 sequence: CASNLGGAQSSGNTIYF. The DNA for the CDR3 is TGTGCCAGCAACCTGGGGGGGGCCCAGAGCTCTGGAAACACCATATATTTT.